The clone carrying this T cell receptor beta chain was counted a few times. CDR1 is LNHDA, CDR2 SQIVND, per germline (reference sequence). This CDR3 has 13 amino acids. Trimming took 5 bases from V and 6 from J; bases not matched to a gene: 6. The data stem from a study of blood T cell repertoires in COVID-19. The wider study: Material from acute and convalescent COVID-19 was sourced from the United States, Italy and Spain.

How the authors handled the data: Reference gene primer amplification gave nucleated cell count estimates. TCRdb keeps only in-frame clones here, not all; method: immunoSEQ multiplex PCR. V, J and clone size reflect that table, while D and trimming were determined from the DNA. The repertoire has approximately 240,000 clones, roughly nine tenths of them found once; the top ten carry nearly 6.5%. The sequenced sample consisted of PBMCs or T cells enriched from blood (not recorded which). The clonotype originates from a woman younger than 45 with acute COVID-19. The rearrangement uses TRBV19 and TRBJ1-1; 7 bases align to TRBD1. In DNA, the CDR3 is TGTGCCAGTAGTCGGGACAGCAACGCTGAAGCTTTCTTT. Amino acids: CASSRDSNAEAFF.